These 3 T cell receptor beta chains were all obtained from the same sample, sequenced in a study of blood T cell repertoires in COVID-19. Method: immunoSEQ multiplex PCR; TCRdb's copy keeps in-frame clones and lacks some. The data contain about 59,000 clones, around four fifths of them singletons. Sample: peripheral blood. These receptors came from an older man with acute or convalescent COVID-19.

The rearrangement links TRBV19 to TRBJ1-5; a weak D match, TRBD1 (5 bases). The V end lost 5 bases, the J end lost 6 bases, and 11 bases lay between the germline ends. The CDR3 loop spans 13 amino acids. Germline assignment: CDR1 LNHDA and CDR2 SQIVND (reference sequence). CDR3 DNA: TGTGCCAGTAGTCCTGATACAGGTCAGCCCCAGCATTTT. Its translation is CASSPDTGQPQHF.

The V and J genes are TRBV6-5 and TRBJ1-2; weak D call: TRBD1 (6 bases). CDR1 is MNHEY and CDR2 is SVGAGI in the germline V gene. CDR3 size: 12 residues. Trimming shortened V by 11 bases and J by 8 bases, and 18 bases separated the two germline ends. CDR3 DNA sequence: TGTGCCGCATCATCAGGGGTCGGGGGCTACACCTTC. Translation: CAASSGVGGYTF.

The chain carries TRBV5-6 and TRBJ1-1; no firm D call. Germline CDR1 is SGHDT and CDR2 is YYEEEE. This CDR3 contains 13 residues. V shed 4 bases and J shed 11 bases, with 18 bases lying between them. The DNA of the CDR3 is TGTGCCAGCAGCCCGCCGAAGGGCGGAGGGGCTTTCTTT. Its translation: CASSPPKGGGAFF.